This record looks at one TCR beta chain sequence and its context. Its antigen remains unidentified. Base qualities are missing; no much larger clone stands one base away. The data were obtained in a study of T cell repertoires in breast cancer (dated by TCRdb to 2016 to 2018). Turning to the overall study: Tumors, lymph nodes and peripheral blood lymphocytes from breast cancer patients were profiled in the study, along with peripheral blood from healthy control donors. Controls included nine healthy donors of an age range similar to the patients. Sequencing yielded on average approximately 540,000 sequences per sample and approximately 9.5 reads per input cell. Tumor-free lymph nodes were processed with no enzymatic digestion, and blood samples were separated using Ficoll. Because breast cancer has a low mutational burden and common mutations are rare, the study reasoned that TCRs shared between breast cancer patients would target shared antigens. The majority of the roughly 20 patient tumors analyzed for shared TCRs were ER+/PR+. Tumors and tumor-involved lymph nodes were minced and digested with Liberase and DNase, then filtered through 70-um and 40-um filters.

Library generation was performed with emulsion pairing. Unpaired genes were suppressed by a second nested PCR with blocking oligos, after which a third nested PCR added Illumina adaptors and barcodes. Each emulsion RT-PCR master mix held roughly 5,000-250,000 T cells and included C-region, Stepout and V-region primers. The Micellula Emulsion and Purification Kit was used to make the emulsions, and Qiagen OneStep RT-PCR reagents were used for RT-PCR. The pooled libraries were sequenced on an Illumina MiSeq using paired-end 2 x 250 reads. As for how the authors treated the data: Read pairs were joined in Galaxy and clipped at the engineered overlap into separate alpha and beta files, and reads that were not clipped were discarded. Alpha-beta pairs were assigned with CompleteTCR, a MiTCR-based pipeline that links chains sharing read cluster identifiers using an R script. TCR sequences that were observed only once, representing about 1-3.4%, were removed as potential sequencing errors. TCRdb redid the processing of the public reads, applying fastp at Q25 and MiXCR, and retained in-frame beta chains. For every CDR3 protein sequence, its rows merge into one entry that carries the most common genes and DNA. TCRdb's processing, not the authors' own work, is the source of the V and J calls. Recorded for this sample are about 40,000 distinct CDR3 sequences; about 48% of them occurred a single time. The top ten clonotypes cover about 60% of the sample.

Trimming costs V 8 bases and J 0 bases, and their ends lie 17 bases apart. According to the germline V gene (reference sequence), CDR1 reads LNHNV and CDR2 reads YYDKDF. Spanning cysteine to phenylalanine, the CDR3 consists of 16 amino acids. Left in the record is the CDR3 DNA by itself, 48 bases read in frame from the first base. The investigation overall reported the following: Discarding singleton TCRs and sampling only part of each tumor may have missed genuine antitumor clones. Emulsion RT-PCR was considered qualitative rather than quantitative, since transcript abundance and primer differences skewed clone recovery. Shared TCRs were encoded by various nucleotide sequences, which suggests selection and expansion based on antigen. About fourfold more TCRs were shared with matched tumor repertoires by tumor-involved sentinel lymph nodes than by tumor-free nodes (7.7% versus 2%). TRBV7 predominance was observed among shared TCRs, which possibly reflected tumor recognition or mispriming bias from eight TRBV7 primers. Possible tumor specificity was suggested for roughly 20 TCR pairs that were shared across seven or more patient tumors yet rarely found in control blood.

To analyze paired alpha-beta TCRs of CD8+ T cells, the study used an expanded emulsion RT-PCR method with primers covering all TCR V genes. Before emulsion RT-PCR, CD8+ T cells were isolated with a CD8 positive selection kit and incubated overnight in about 9.1 IU/mL IL-2. Rearrangement joined TRBV15 to TRBJ1-3; the D segment cannot be called with confidence. The TCR originated in a pool of human donors with breast cancer or a healthy control (not recorded which). Sequences were obtained from CD8+ T cells. The nucleotide sequence reads TGTGCCACCCGCACCTCAGACACGAGCTCTGGAAACACCATATATTTT. This yields the protein CATRTSDTSSGNTIYF.